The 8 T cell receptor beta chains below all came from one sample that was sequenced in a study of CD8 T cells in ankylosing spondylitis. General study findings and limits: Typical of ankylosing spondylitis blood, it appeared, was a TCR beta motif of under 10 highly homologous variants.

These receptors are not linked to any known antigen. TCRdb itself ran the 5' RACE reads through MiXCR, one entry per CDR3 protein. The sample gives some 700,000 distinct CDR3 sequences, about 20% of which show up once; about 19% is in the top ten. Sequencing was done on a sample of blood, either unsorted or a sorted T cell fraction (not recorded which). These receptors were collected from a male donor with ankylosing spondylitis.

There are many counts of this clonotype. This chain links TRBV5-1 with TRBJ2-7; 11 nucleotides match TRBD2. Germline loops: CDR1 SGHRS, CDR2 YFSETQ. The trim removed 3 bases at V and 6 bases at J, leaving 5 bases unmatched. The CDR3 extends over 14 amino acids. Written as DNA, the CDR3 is TGCGCCAGCAGCTCCAGACTAGCGGGAAGCGAGCAGTACTTC. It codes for CASSSRLAGSEQYF.

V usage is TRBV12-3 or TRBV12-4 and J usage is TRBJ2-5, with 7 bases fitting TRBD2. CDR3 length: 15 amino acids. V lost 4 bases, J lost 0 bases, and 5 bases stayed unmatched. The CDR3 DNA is TGTGCCAGCAGTTACCAGGGAGGGTACCAAGAGACCCAGTACTTC. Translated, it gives CASSYQGGYQETQYF.

CDR3 residues: CASSPGSAYEQYF. The CDR3 DNA sequence: TGTGCCAGCAGTCCGGGCAGCGCGTACGAGCAGTACTTC. This chain uses TRBV27 with TRBJ2-7; no reliable D call. V lost 5 bases, J lost 4 bases, and 12 bases lay in between. Germline-derived CDR1 and CDR2 are MNHEY and SMNVEV (reference sequence). The CDR3 contains 13 residues.

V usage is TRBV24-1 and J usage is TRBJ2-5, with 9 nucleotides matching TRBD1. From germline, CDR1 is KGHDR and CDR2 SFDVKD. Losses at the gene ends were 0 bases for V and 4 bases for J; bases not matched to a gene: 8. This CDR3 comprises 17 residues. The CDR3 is CATSDLRTGDGAETQYF. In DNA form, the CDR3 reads TGTGCCACCAGTGATTTGAGGACAGGGGATGGAGCAGAGACCCAGTACTTC.

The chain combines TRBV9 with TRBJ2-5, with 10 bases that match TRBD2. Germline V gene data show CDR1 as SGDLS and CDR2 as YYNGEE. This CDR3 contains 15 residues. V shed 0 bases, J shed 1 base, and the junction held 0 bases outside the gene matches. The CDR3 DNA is TGTGCCAGCAGCGTAGGGACTAGCGGCCAAGAGACCCAGTACTTC. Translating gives CASSVGTSGQETQYF.

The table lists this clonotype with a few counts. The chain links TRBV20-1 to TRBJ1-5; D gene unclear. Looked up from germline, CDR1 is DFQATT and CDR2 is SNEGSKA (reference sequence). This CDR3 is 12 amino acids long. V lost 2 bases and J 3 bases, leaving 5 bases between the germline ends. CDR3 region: CSARTPNQPQHF. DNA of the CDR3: TGCAGTGCTAGAACTCCCAATCAGCCCCAGCATTTT.

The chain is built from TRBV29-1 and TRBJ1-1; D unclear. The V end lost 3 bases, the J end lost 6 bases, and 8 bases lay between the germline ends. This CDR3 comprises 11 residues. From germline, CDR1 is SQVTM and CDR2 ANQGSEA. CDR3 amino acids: CSVDPGAEAFF. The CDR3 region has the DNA TGCAGCGTTGATCCTGGGGCTGAAGCTTTCTTT.

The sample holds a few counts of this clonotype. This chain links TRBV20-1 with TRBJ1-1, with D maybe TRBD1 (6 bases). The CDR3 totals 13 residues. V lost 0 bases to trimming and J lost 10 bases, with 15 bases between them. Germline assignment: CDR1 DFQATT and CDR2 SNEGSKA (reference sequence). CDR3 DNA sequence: TGCAGTGCTAGAGAACAGGGTGGGAGGAGAGCTTTCTTT. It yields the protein CSAREQGGRRAFF.